Shown below are 21 T cell receptor beta chains from a single sample sequenced in a study of cytomegalovirus exposure and HLA in healthy donors. The primer mix had 60 Vbeta and 13 Jbeta primers. The assay was immunoSEQ multiplex PCR, and TCRdb's table has in-frame clones only and misses some. The sample lists 99,000 or so clones, more than 60% seen once, with about 5.3% in the top ten. Sequencing was carried out using PBMCs. Every receptor here comes from a male donor in good health and CMV-seronegative.

This chain connects TRBV7-3 to TRBJ2-3; D gene unclear. The germline gives CDR1 SGHTA, CDR2 FQGTGA. V was shortened by 2 bases and J by 2 bases, with 5 bases between the two germline ends. CDR3 length equals 13 residues. The CDR3 here is CASSLQVTDTQYF. The CDR3 region has the DNA TGTGCCAGCAGCTTACAGGTCACAGATACGCAGTATTTT.

The chain recombines TRBV19 with TRBJ2-5; D possibly corresponds to TRBD2 (6 bases). The length of the CDR3 is 14 residues. V dropped 7 bases and J dropped 2 bases, with 14 bases sitting between them. Germline CDR1 is LNHDA and CDR2 is SQIVND (reference sequence). The CDR3 DNA is TGTGCCAGTACCAAACGACTAGATCAAGAGACCCAGTACTTC. It is translated as CASTKRLDQETQYF.

This sequence joins TRBV28 and TRBJ2-1; 8 nucleotides align to TRBD2. The trim removed 5 bases at V and 10 bases at J, leaving 16 bases unmatched. Germline V gene data show CDR1 as MDHEN and CDR2 as SYDVKM. The CDR3 sequence is 16 residues long. Written as DNA, the CDR3 is TGTGCCAGCAGTGCCCCCCTCGCGGGAGGTATTAGGGAGCAGTTCTTC. Residues: CASSAPLAGGIREQFF.

V is TRBV14 and J is TRBJ2-7; 12 positions match TRBD2. The CDR3 runs to 19 residues. Looked up from germline, CDR1 is SGHDN and CDR2 is FVKESK. Trimming removed 4 bases from V and 2 bases from J; junction bases left unmatched: 15. CDR3 protein: CASSRTPGTSGWFTYEQYF. In DNA, the CDR3 is TGTGCCAGCAGCCGAACCCCCGGGACTAGCGGGTGGTTTACCTACGAGCAGTACTTC.

The CDR3 nucleotides read TGTGCTAGTGGTTTCCCGGGGATTAAGGAGACCCAGTACTTC. Translating gives CASGFPGIKETQYF. The genes are TRBV12-5 and TRBJ2-5, with TRBD2 as a possible D gene (5 bases). The V end lost 3 bases, the J end lost 5 bases, and 13 bases lay between the germline ends. The CDR3 extends over 14 amino acids. The V gene's germline CDR1 is LGHNT and CDR2 FRNRAP. Full variable domain (remainder filled in from reference TRBV12-5 and TRBJ2-5): DARVTQTPRHKVTEMGQEVTMRCQPILGHNTVFWYRQTMMQGLELLAYFRNRAPLDDSGMPKDRFSAEMPDATLATLKIQPSEPRDSAVYFCASGFPGIKETQYFGPGTRLLVL.

The chain employs TRBV27 and TRBJ2-7; unclear D gene. The CDR3 is 13 amino acids. Trimming shortened V by 4 bases and J by 5 bases, and 12 bases separated the two germline ends. In germline, CDR1 is MNHEY, CDR2 SMNVEV (reference sequence). DNA of the CDR3: TGTGCCAGCAGTTGGCAGGTTTCCAACGAGCAGTACTTC. Translated: CASSWQVSNEQYF.

The chain employs TRBV14 and TRBJ2-7; weak D call: TRBD1 (5 bases). CDR1 SGHDN and CDR2 FVKESK come from the germline V gene. The ends were cut back, 3 bases at V and 2 bases at J, with 11 bases in the middle. This CDR3 comprises 14 residues. CDR3 region: CASSHSDSTYEQYF. In DNA, the CDR3 is TGTGCCAGCAGCCATTCCGACAGTACCTACGAGCAGTACTTC.

This chain links TRBV30 with TRBJ1-5, with 11 bases lining up with TRBD1. Trimming cost V 0 bases and J 4 bases; bases outside gene matches: 11. The germline CDR1 and CDR2 sequences are GTSNPN and SVGIG (reference sequence). This CDR3 has 18 amino acids. The CDR3 DNA sequence: TGTGCCTGGAGTGTAAAACGCGGGACAGGGGGAATAAATCAGCCCCAGCATTTT. Protein product: CAWSVKRGTGGINQPQHF. Using reference TRBV30 and TRBJ1-5 for the parts outside the CDR3, the full variable domain is SQTIHQWPATLVQPVGSPLSLECTVEGTSNPNLYWYRQAAGRGLQLLFYSVGIGQISSEVPQNLSASRPQDRQFILSSKKLLLSDSGFYLCAWSVKRGTGGINQPQHFGDGTRLSIL.

The chain is built from TRBV19 and TRBJ1-2; perhaps TRBD1 as D (5 bases). Trimming removed 9 bases from V and 4 bases from J, with 12 bases in between. The CDR3 covers 12 residues. Germline-derived CDR1 and CDR2 are LNHDA and SQIVND (reference sequence). Here the CDR3 DNA reads TGTGCCAGCTCACAGGATTTCTATGGCTACACCTTC. It codes for CASSQDFYGYTF.

This clone came up once. The chain has TRBV5-6 and TRBJ1-1; no clear D gene. The V gene's germline CDR1 is SGHDT and CDR2 YYEEEE. The CDR3 consists of 13 residues. Trimming removed 4 bases at V and 6 bases at J, with 13 bases between. DNA for the CDR3: TGTGCCAGCAGCCCCGGGGAGCCGCCTGAAGCTTTCTTT. Its translation is CASSPGEPPEAFF.

The CDR3 sequence: CASTGTTRLYEQYF. CDR3 DNA sequence: TGTGCCAGCACCGGCACTACACGGCTCTACGAGCAGTACTTC. The chain has TRBV2 and TRBJ2-7; D gene uncertain. The CDR3 sequence is 14 residues long. Germline V CDR1 and CDR2: SNHLY, FYNNEI. V lost 7 bases to trimming and J lost 3 bases, with 16 bases between them.

This clone was seen more than once but under ten times. The DNA of the CDR3 is TGTGCCAGCAGCTTCATGCAGGGGGCCATCTCTGGGGCCAACGTCCTGACTTTC. Amino acid sequence: CASSFMQGAISGANVLTF. The V gene is TRBV5-5, the J gene TRBJ2-6; 8 nucleotides agree with TRBD1. This CDR3 is 18 amino acids long. Germline CDR1 reads SGHKS; CDR2 reads YYEKEE (reference sequence). Losses at the gene ends were 2 bases for V and 0 bases for J; bases not matched to a gene: 7.

CDR3 DNA: TGTGCCAGCAGTTTAGATTATACGGGTCAGACTAATGAAAAACTGTTTTTT. Translating it yields CASSLDYTGQTNEKLFF. V usage is TRBV27 and J usage is TRBJ1-4; no reliable D call. Germline values: CDR1 MNHEY, CDR2 SMNVEV (reference sequence). The V end lost 2 bases, the J end lost 2 bases, and 15 bases lay between the germline ends. This CDR3 is built from 17 residues.

J is TRBJ1-5 and V is TRBV19, with D uncertain. V gave up 7 bases and J gave up 4 bases, with 17 bases separating them. There are 15 residues in the CDR3. Germline CDR1 LNHDA, CDR2 SQIVND (reference sequence). The CDR3 protein is CASTSLSERNQPQHF. For the CDR3, the DNA is TGTGCCAGTACCTCCCTCTCTGAACGGAATCAGCCCCAGCATTTT.

In its sample, this clone was seen once. The rearrangement joins TRBV7-3 to TRBJ2-7; 7 bases match TRBD2. The CDR3 loop spans 15 amino acids. Germline values: CDR1 SGHTA, CDR2 FQGTGA. Trimming cost V 1 base and J 5 bases; bases outside gene matches: 8. The CDR3 here is CASSLRGRGRDEQYF. CDR3 nucleotide sequence: TGTGCCAGCAGCTTAAGGGGGAGGGGTCGGGACGAGCAGTACTTC.

This chain joins TRBV5-5 and TRBJ2-7, with D maybe TRBD1 (5 bases). Trimming shortened V by 0 bases and J by 1 base, and 14 bases separated the two germline ends. This CDR3 is 16 amino acids long. CDR1 is SGHKS, CDR2 YYEKEE, per germline (reference sequence). This CDR3 reads CASSLEPGPKSYEQYF. DNA for the CDR3: TGTGCCAGCAGCTTGGAGCCAGGGCCAAAGTCCTACGAGCAGTACTTC.

The chain is built from TRBV29-1 and TRBJ2-7, with TRBD2 matching over 8 bases. CDR1 is SQVTM and CDR2 is ANQGSEA in the germline V gene. With 4 bases clipped from V and 6 bases from J, the junction kept 14 bases outside the gene matches. The CDR3 extends over 15 amino acids. The CDR3 DNA sequence: TGCAGCGTTGCCCTCTCCGGGACTAGAGGGGGCGAGCAGTACTTC. It specifies CSVALSGTRGGEQYF.

The rearrangement links TRBV10-1 to TRBJ2-1; 8 positions agree with TRBD1. The germline V gene has CDR1 WNHNN and CDR2 SYGVQD (reference sequence). CDR3 length: 16 amino acids. J was trimmed by 3 bases and V by 2 bases; bases with no gene match: 6. The CDR3, as DNA: TGCGCCAGCAGTGAGGCCAGGACAGGGAGCTACAATGAGCAGTTCTTC. Protein: CASSEARTGSYNEQFF.

The chain employs TRBV7-9 and TRBJ2-5; 12 bases are shared with TRBD1. Unmatched junction bases numbered 9, after V lost 5 bases and J lost 11 bases. CDR3 length: 14 amino acids. Germline assignment: CDR1 SEHNR and CDR2 FQNEAQ (reference sequence). CDR3 coding DNA: TGTGCCAGCAGCGTTCCGGGACAGGGGGCTCAGCAGTACTTC. It specifies CASSVPGQGAQQYF.

This clone came up a few times. The chain has TRBV27 and TRBJ1-1; tentative D call: TRBD1 (5 bases). V lost 6 bases and J 4 bases, leaving 12 bases between the germline ends. The CDR3 is 13 amino acids. The germline V gene encodes CDR1 MNHEY and CDR2 SMNVEV (reference sequence). This chain's CDR3 is CASSTGGSTEAFF. For the CDR3, the DNA is TGTGCCAGCAGCACCGGGGGATCCACTGAAGCTTTCTTT.

The chain employs TRBV29-1 and TRBJ2-3; D is perhaps TRBD1 (5 bases). Germline V gene sequence: CDR1 SQVTM, CDR2 ANQGSEA. V was shortened by 6 bases and J by 1 base, with 14 bases between the two germline ends. This CDR3 is 14 amino acids long. CDR3 sequence: CSVRQSLGTDTQYF. In DNA, the CDR3 is TGCAGCGTCCGACAGTCGTTGGGCACAGATACGCAGTATTTT.